The 3 T cell receptor beta chains below were found in one sample sequenced in a study of control samples from healthy donors and cancer patients (dated by TCRdb to 2020 to 2022). The library was prepared using the immunoSEQ multiplex PCR assay. Imported from immuneACCESS, the table was reduced by TCRdb to in-frame sequences with V and J called. These copies leave out some clones; in studies compared against another copy, an unresolved V gene accounts for under half, and the cause of the remainder is not known. Across this sample there are 130,000 to 150,000 clones, with roughly 93% seen only once. The ten largest clonotypes hold roughly 6.2% of the sample. What was sequenced was blood. The receptors here all came from a man in his late teens or twenties in good health.

The chain recombines TRBV6-2 or TRBV6-3 with TRBJ2-7, with D hard to call. CDR3 length equals 14 residues. Trimming left V 0 bases short and J 3 bases short, with 9 bases between. CDR1 and CDR2 from the germline V gene are MNHEY and SVGEGT. The chain's CDR3 is CASSYSNPDYEQYF. In nucleotides, the CDR3 is TGTGCCAGCAGTTACTCTAACCCAGACTACGAGCAGTACTTC.

The chain combines TRBV5-4 with TRBJ2-3, with D possibly called TRBD1 or TRBD2 (5 bases each). Germline V CDR1 and CDR2: SGHNT, YYREEE (reference sequence). V lost 0 bases, J lost 3 bases, and 11 bases lay in between. This CDR3 contains 15 residues. The CDR3 spells CASSLEPGRTDTQYF. DNA of the CDR3: TGTGCCAGCAGCTTGGAGCCGGGGCGGACAGATACGCAGTATTTT.

This chain links TRBV14 with TRBJ1-2, with a possible D match to TRBD1 (6 bases). Germline-derived CDR1 and CDR2 are SGHDN and FVKESK. The CDR3 is 15 amino acids. The V and J ends lost 0 bases and 3 bases respectively, with 11 bases between them. The CDR3 nucleotides read TGTGCCAGCAGCCAAGACTCCGGGACATACTATGGCTACACCTTC. As protein: CASSQDSGTYYGYTF.